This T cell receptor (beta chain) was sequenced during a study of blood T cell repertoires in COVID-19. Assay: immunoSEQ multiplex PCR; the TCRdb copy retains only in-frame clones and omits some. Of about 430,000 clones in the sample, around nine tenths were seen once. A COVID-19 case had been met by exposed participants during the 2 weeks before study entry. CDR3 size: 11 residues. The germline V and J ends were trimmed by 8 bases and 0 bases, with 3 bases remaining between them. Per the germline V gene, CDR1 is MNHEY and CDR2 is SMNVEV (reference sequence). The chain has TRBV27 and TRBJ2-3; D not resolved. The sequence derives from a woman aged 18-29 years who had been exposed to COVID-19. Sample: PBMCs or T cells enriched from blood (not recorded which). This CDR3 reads CASGSTDTQYF. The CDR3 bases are TGTGCCAGCGGCAGCACAGATACGCAGTATTTT.